These 6 T cell receptor beta chains originate from one sample sequenced in a study of cytomegalovirus exposure and HLA in healthy donors. Primers included in the PCR were 60 Vbeta and 13 Jbeta primers. Repertoires were generated with immunoSEQ multiplex PCR, while TCRdb's copy carries only in-frame clones and drops some. The sample contains 130,000 or so clones, 65% to 80% of which appear only once. The sequenced sample consisted of PBMCs. Every receptor here comes from a young woman in good health and CMV-seronegative.

J is TRBJ2-7 and V is TRBV30, with TRBD1 matching 7 bases. V was pared by 5 bases and J by 1 base, with 5 bases of the junction left unmatched. The CDR3 consists of 13 residues. Germline V CDR1 and CDR2: GTSNPN, SVGIG (reference sequence). CDR3 residues: CAWGQVGSYEQYF. DNA of the CDR3: TGTGCCTGGGGACAGGTAGGGTCCTACGAGCAGTACTTC.

The J gene is TRBJ1-3, the V gene TRBV6-9; 7 positions match TRBD1. The CDR3 length is 16 residues. V was pared by 2 bases and J by 1 base, with 5 bases of the junction left unmatched. Germline V lookup: CDR1 MNHGY, CDR2 SVAAGI. CDR3 protein: CASSYGTGQSGNTIYF. In DNA, the CDR3 is TGTGCCAGCAGTTATGGGACGGGACAGTCTGGAAACACCATATATTTT.

The chain employs TRBV5-6 and TRBJ2-1, with D perhaps TRBD2 (7 bases). Trimming stripped 4 bases from V and 7 bases from J, with 21 bases between. The CDR3 is 16 residues long. Germline-derived CDR1 and CDR2 are SGHDT and YYEEEE. CDR3 nucleotide sequence: TGTGCCAGCAGCCGGGTCGTATGGGGGGGCAAGAATGAGCAGTTCTTC. Protein sequence: CASSRVVWGGKNEQFF.

The gene calls are TRBV5-4 and TRBJ2-3; 11 nucleotides match TRBD2. The CDR3 loop spans 15 amino acids. V was pared by 4 bases and J by 3 bases, with 4 bases of the junction left unmatched. Germline CDR1 reads SGHNT; CDR2 reads YYREEE (reference sequence). The CDR3 coding sequence is TGTGCCAGCAGCCGTAGCGGGAGGGATACAGATACGCAGTATTTT. Its protein is CASSRSGRDTDTQYF.

The chain couples TRBV5-5 to TRBJ2-7, with 7 bases that match TRBD1. Germline values: CDR1 SGHKS, CDR2 YYEKEE (reference sequence). V lost 4 bases and J lost 3; bases outside the gene matches: 13. This CDR3 has 16 residues. The CDR3 region is CASSLSAGGTLYEQYF. CDR3 nucleotide sequence: TGTGCCAGCAGCCTCTCGGCAGGGGGAACCCTCTACGAGCAGTACTTC.

The gene calls are TRBV29-1 and TRBJ2-3; weak D call: TRBD1 (5 bases). The CDR3 spans 14 residues. The germline CDR1 and CDR2 sequences are SQVTM and ANQGSEA. Trimming left V 3 bases short and J 5 bases short, with 15 bases between. The CDR3 reads CSVEVDGRGDTQYF. In DNA, the CDR3 is TGCAGCGTTGAGGTGGACGGAAGGGGAGATACGCAGTATTTT.